These 19 T cell receptor beta chains came from one sample sequenced in a study of siplizumab effects on memory and regulatory T cells. Assay used: immunoSEQ multiplex PCR; TCRdb lists only in-frame clones, some missing. The sample has some 120,000 clones, approximately 94% seen once; the top ten hold around 1.5%. Input material: non-Treg CD4+ T cells sorted from blood. All receptors derive from a human donor in good health.

The chain combines TRBV7-9 with TRBJ2-3; D possibly uses TRBD1 or TRBD2 (6 bases each). Germline CDR1 and CDR2: SEHNR and FQNEAQ (reference sequence). The length of the CDR3 is 13 residues. Trimming took off 5 bases at V and 7 bases at J, with 13 bases between the two ends. DNA of the CDR3: TGTGCCAGCAGCGCACGGGGGCCCAATACGCAGTATTTT. It yields the protein CASSARGPNTQYF.

This clone was seen just once. The genes are TRBV10-3 and TRBJ1-2; a weak D match, TRBD1 (5 bases). Trimming pared 0 bases from V and 8 bases from J, leaving 34 bases between. Germline-derived CDR1 and CDR2 are ENHRY and SYGVKD. The CDR3 spans 21 residues. The CDR3 loop reads CAISESNPASDSGPSTGGYTF. In nucleotides, the CDR3 is TGTGCCATCAGTGAGTCGAACCCCGCCTCGGATTCAGGGCCTTCCACCGGCGGCTACACCTTC.

Details on this clone: The junction shows a germline mismatch at one end, possibly a read error. The chain uses TRBV18 and TRBJ2-6; D unresolved. CDR1 is KGHSH, CDR2 LQKENI, per germline. The CDR3 length is 14 residues. The CDR3 nucleotides read TGTGCCAGCTCACCCCGGTCTGAGGCCAACGTCCTGACTTTC. Encoded protein: CASSPRSEANVLTF.

This clone was seen just once. V is TRBV29-1 and J is TRBJ2-2; maybe TRBD1 (6 bases). CDR1 and CDR2 from the germline V gene are SQVTM and ANQGSEA. The CDR3 covers 14 residues. V was cut by 5 bases and J by 5 bases, with 15 bases left in between. In DNA form, the CDR3 reads TGCAGCGTTCGAGTGACACAGGGTACCGGGGAGCTGTTTTTT. This translates into CSVRVTQGTGELFF.

The rearrangement links TRBV7-2 to TRBJ1-6; D unclear. The CDR3 has 15 amino acids. Trimming stripped 2 bases from V and 10 bases from J, with 15 bases between. Germline V gene sequence: CDR1 SGHTA, CDR2 FQGNSA. CDR3 coding DNA: TGTGCCAGCAGCTTAACCCTCCTGGGATGGTCACCCCTCCACTTT. Its protein product is CASSLTLLGWSPLHF.

Note on this clone: The junction departs from the called germline gene at one end, perhaps through a read error. This sequence joins TRBV12-5 and TRBJ2-7, with D possibly being TRBD1 (5 bases). Germline V CDR1 and CDR2: LGHNT, FRNRAP. The CDR3 covers 14 residues. CDR3 residues: CASGLVPNGHAVSF. DNA of the CDR3: TGTGCTAGTGGTTTGGTCCCGAATGGACACGCTGTTAGCTTC.

The chain combines TRBV5-1 with TRBJ1-1; possibly TRBD1 for D (6 bases). V was cut by 3 bases and J by 0 bases, with 21 bases left in between. Germline V CDR1 and CDR2: SGHRS, YFSETQ. The CDR3 covers 18 residues. The CDR3 here is CASSYVPRGPGMNTEAFF. CDR3 nucleotide sequence: TGCGCCAGCAGCTATGTACCCAGGGGTCCGGGAATGAACACTGAAGCTTTCTTT.

The chain is built from TRBV7-9 and TRBJ2-5; 7 positions match TRBD2. Germline V gene sequence: CDR1 SEHNR, CDR2 FQNEAQ (reference sequence). CDR3 length equals 12 residues. After removal of 4 bases from V and 5 bases from J, the junction contained 1 base not matched to a gene. CDR3 amino acids: CASSYGGETQYF. DNA for the CDR3: TGTGCCAGCAGCTACGGGGGGGAGACCCAGTACTTC.

This clone is a singleton in its sample. This chain uses TRBV7-9 with TRBJ2-3; 7 nucleotides match TRBD2. V gave up 5 bases and J gave up 0 bases; unmatched junction bases: 11. The CDR3 extends over 17 amino acids. Germline CDR1 SEHNR, CDR2 FQNEAQ (reference sequence). The DNA of the CDR3 is TGTGCCAGCAGCCCGAGCGGGAAATACGTGAGCACAGATACGCAGTATTTT. This gives the protein CASSPSGKYVSTDTQYF.

This sequence joins TRBV7-7 and TRBJ1-4, with 8 nucleotides matching TRBD1. Germline CDR1 and CDR2: SSHAT and FNYEAQ (reference sequence). After removal of 3 bases from V and 8 bases from J, the junction contained 2 bases not matched to a gene. The CDR3 loop spans 13 amino acids. CDR3 DNA: TGTGCCAGCAGCTTGGACAGGGCCGAAAAACTGTTTTTT. It translates to CASSLDRAEKLFF. Filled out from reference TRBV7-7 and TRBJ1-4, the complete variable domain reads GAGVSQSPRYKVTKRGQDVTLRCDPISSHATLYWYQQALGQGPEFLTYFNYEAQPDKSGLPSDRFSAERPEGSISTLTIQRTEQRDSAMYRCASSLDRAEKLFFGSGTQLSVL.

This clone was seen a handful of times. The chain has TRBV18 and TRBJ1-5, with D hard to call. Deletions cut 2 bases from V and 1 base from J, with 3 bases between. Germline values: CDR1 KGHSH, CDR2 LQKENI. The CDR3 is 13 amino acids. CDR3 coding DNA: TGTGCCAGCTCACCAGAGAGCAATCAGCCCCAGCATTTT. Amino acids: CASSPESNQPQHF.

V gene TRBV19 combines with J gene TRBJ1-2; perhaps TRBD1 as D (5 bases). V dropped 0 bases and J dropped 2 bases, with 7 bases sitting between them. This CDR3 spans 14 amino acids. Per germline, CDR1 LNHDA and CDR2 SQIVND (reference sequence). DNA for the CDR3: TGTGCCAGTAGTATAGAGGGACGGAACTATGGCTACACCTTC. Translated: CASSIEGRNYGYTF.

This clone was detected once. V gene TRBV6-5 combines with J gene TRBJ2-5, with 8 bases aligning to TRBD2. The CDR3 is 14 residues long. V lost 6 bases, J lost 1 base, and 4 bases stayed unmatched. CDR1 MNHEY and CDR2 SVGAGI come from the germline V gene. Written as DNA, the CDR3 is TGTGCCAGCAGCCCCACTAGCGGCCAAGAGACCCAGTACTTC. Its protein product is CASSPTSGQETQYF.

The V and J genes are TRBV10-3 and TRBJ1-6; unclear D gene. The CDR3 totals 13 residues. Trimming stripped 3 bases from V and 3 bases from J, with 3 bases between. Germline CDR1 is ENHRY and CDR2 is SYGVKD. The CDR3 spells CAISDSYNSPLHF. DNA of the CDR3: TGTGCCATCAGTGATAGCTATAATTCACCCCTCCACTTT.

The rearrangement joins TRBV7-2 to TRBJ2-3; maybe TRBD1 (6 bases). The V and J ends lost 0 bases and 1 base respectively, with 14 bases between them. Germline lookup yields CDR1 SGHTA and CDR2 FQGNSA. CDR3 length equals 17 residues. The CDR3 reads CASSLAETGFGTDTQYF. As DNA, the CDR3 is TGTGCCAGCAGCTTAGCTGAGACAGGATTCGGCACAGATACGCAGTATTTT.

The chain links TRBV5-1 to TRBJ2-7; 8 nucleotides align to TRBD1. From germline, CDR1 is SGHRS and CDR2 YFSETQ. The CDR3 runs to 13 residues. The V segment lost 4 bases and the J segment 5 bases; nucleotides outside the gene matches: 5. The CDR3 loop reads CASSPGGGDEQYF. DNA for the CDR3: TGCGCCAGCAGCCCAGGGGGCGGAGACGAGCAGTACTTC.

The V gene is TRBV18, the J gene TRBJ1-3, with 7 nucleotides matching TRBD1. Germline loops: CDR1 KGHSH, CDR2 LQKENI. V trimming: 3 bases; J trimming: 0 bases; junction bases outside the gene matches: 11. The CDR3 is 18 amino acids. As DNA, the CDR3 is TGTGCCAGCTCACCCCTTCGGGACAGCCCCAGCTCTGGAAACACCATATATTTT. Translating it yields CASSPLRDSPSSGNTIYF.

V usage is TRBV18 and J usage is TRBJ2-3, with D perhaps TRBD2 (5 bases). Per germline, CDR1 KGHSH and CDR2 LQKENI. The germline V and J ends were trimmed by 3 bases and 4 bases, with 8 bases remaining between them. The CDR3 has 13 amino acids. CDR3 coding DNA: TGTGCCAGCTCACCTGGGGAGTCAGATACGCAGTATTTT. It codes for CASSPGESDTQYF.

V gene TRBV4-1 combines with J gene TRBJ2-7, with a possible D match to TRBD1 (6 bases). Germline V gene data show CDR1 as MGHRA and CDR2 as YSYEKL. The CDR3 is made up of 15 amino acids. The ends were cut back, 1 base at V and 1 base at J, with 11 bases in the middle. CDR3: CASSQAQGHSYEQYF. In nucleotides, the CDR3 is TGCGCCAGCAGCCAAGCCCAGGGGCATTCCTACGAGCAGTACTTC.